This TCR beta chain came from a study of regulatory T cells in long-lasting Graves disease. This clonotype was recorded many times. What it recognizes is unknown. Per the germline V gene, CDR1 is KGHDR and CDR2 is SFDVKD. CDR3 size: 14 residues. The V and J ends lost 4 bases and 8 bases, in that order; junction bases with no gene match: 9. Study results and caveats: The persistent group shared 3,000 or so public clonotypes, more than the 966 shared by new patients. TRBV28 was favored in persistent disease, as were TRBJ1-2 and TRBJ2-5.

The time point is: newly diagnosed GD, antithyroid drugs for less than 3 months. Construction of the TCR library relied on RNA isolated from PBMCs. Graves' disease diagnoses used American Thyroid Association guidelines. Sequencing libraries for TCR beta were prepared with iRepertoire HTBI primers and Arm-PCR of CDR3 regions. Authors' processing steps: Sample data revealed fewer than 70 TRBV and 14 TRBJ segments. TCRdb itself ran the multiplex PCR reads through MiXCR, one entry per CDR3 protein. In this record, the V and J calls reflect TCRdb's handling and not the investigators' own analysis. The sample holds about 380,000 distinct CDR3 sequences; around 15% are singletons and the top ten take about a fifth.

The gene calls are TRBV24-1 and TRBJ1-2; 7 bases agree with TRBD1. The TCR comes from a female donor with Graves disease. The source was peripheral blood mononuclear cells (PBMCs), collected at new diagnosis, from a patient treated with antithyroid drugs. CDR3 in DNA: TGTGCCACCAGTGAGTACGCAGGGGACAGAGGCTACACCTTC. Amino acid sequence: CATSEYAGDRGYTF.